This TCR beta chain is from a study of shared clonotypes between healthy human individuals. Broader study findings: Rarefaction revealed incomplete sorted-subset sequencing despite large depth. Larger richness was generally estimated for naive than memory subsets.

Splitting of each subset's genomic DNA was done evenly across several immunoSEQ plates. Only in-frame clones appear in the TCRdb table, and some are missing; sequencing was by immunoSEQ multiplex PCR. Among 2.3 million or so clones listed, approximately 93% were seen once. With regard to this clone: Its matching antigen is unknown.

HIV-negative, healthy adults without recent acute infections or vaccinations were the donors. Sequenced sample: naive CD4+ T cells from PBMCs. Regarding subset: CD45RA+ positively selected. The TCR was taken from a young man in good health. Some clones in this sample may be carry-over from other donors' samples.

CDR3 sequence (DNA): TGTGCCAGCAGCCCGGGCCTCTCTGGGGCCAACGTCCTGACTTTC. Its translation: CASSPGLSGANVLTF. The rearrangement joins TRBV5-6 to TRBJ2-6; D unresolved. The V gene's germline CDR1 is SGHDT and CDR2 YYEEEE. V was shortened by 4 bases and J by 0 bases, with 8 bases between the two germline ends. This CDR3 has 15 amino acids.